The entry below describes one T cell receptor (beta chain). The table came from immunoSEQ multiplex PCR; TCRdb's copy has only in-frame clones and leaves some out. Altogether 50,000 to 55,000 clones are present, roughly 87% being singletons, with the ten largest covering approximately 15%. These data come from a study of blood T cell repertoires in COVID-19. Across the whole study: COVID-19 samples, acute and convalescent, were from the United States, Italy and Spain. In each case, the material was cDNA or gDNA derived from T cells, B-cell-depleted T cells, or PBMCs.

The V and J ends lost 3 bases and 4 bases respectively, with 9 bases between them. This CDR3 spans 12 amino acids. CDR1 is SQVTM, CDR2 ANQGSEA, per germline. The source material was peripheral blood. The sequence derives from a human donor with active COVID-19. The donor label of this sample is uncertain. The chain is built from TRBV29-1 and TRBJ1-1; D possibly corresponds to TRBD1 (5 bases). CDR3 sequence: CSVDREGTEAFF. DNA of the CDR3: TGCAGCGTTGACAGGGAGGGCACTGAAGCTTTCTTT.